These T cell receptor beta chains were read from a single sample in a study of chemoradiotherapy in HPV16-positive cancers. Generated by immunoSEQ multiplex PCR, the TCRdb table keeps only in-frame clones and is missing some. This table holds roughly 3,000 clones, around 92% found once. Sequences were derived from tumor tissue, sampled from a patient who underwent chemoradiotherapy. The source of these receptors is a human donor with HPV-associated anogenital cancer. CDR3s include the opening cysteine and the closing phenylalanine or tryptophan. The D gene is left open where the match is weak. The size field is filled for only some rows; it gives once, few, many or a size class.

CAWNDGSTEAFF,TGTGCCTGGAATGACGGGAGCACTGAAGCTTTCTTT,.,TRBV30,.,TRBJ1-1
CASSARAGTSGSVGYF,TGTGCCAGTAGTGCTCGAGCCGGGACTAGCGGGAGTGTGGGGTATTTT,TRBD2,TRBV19,.,TRBJ2-3
CASSFGLAGGPYQETQYF,TGCGCCAGCAGCTTCGGTCTAGCGGGAGGGCCGTACCAAGAGACCCAGTACTTC,TRBD2,TRBV5-1,.,TRBJ2-5
CASSSTGGGETQYF,TGTGCCAGCAGCTCAACAGGGGGCGGGGAGACCCAGTACTTC,TRBD1,TRBV7-3,.,TRBJ2-5
CASSGTDRGYEQYF,TGTGCCAGCAGCGGTACGGACAGGGGCTACGAGCAGTACTTC,TRBD1,TRBV5-5,few,TRBJ2-7
CASNGQTGTNTEAFF,TGTGCCAGCAATGGGCAAACTGGGACGAACACTGAAGCTTTCTTT,.,TRBV5-4,.,TRBJ1-1
CASSPGQGADTIYF,TGTGCCAGCAGCCCGGGACAGGGGGCAGACACCATATATTTT,TRBD1,TRBV5-6,once,TRBJ1-3
CASRPGGRNEQFF,TGTGCCAGCAGACCAGGGGGGCGCAATGAGCAGTTCTTC,.,TRBV27,.,TRBJ2-1
CASSPTSIQETQYF,TGTGCCAGCAGCCCTACATCGATCCAAGAGACCCAGTACTTC,.,TRBV28,.,TRBJ2-5
CASSLGLLASTDTQYF,TGTGCCAGCAGCTTAGGGCTTTTGGCTAGCACAGATACGCAGTATTTT,.,TRBV7-3,once,TRBJ2-3
CASSSGGAGNTIYF,TGTGCCAGCAGCTCCGGGGGGGCTGGAAACACCATATATTTT,.,TRBV28,.,TRBJ1-3
CASSPEGEQYF,TGTGCCAGCTCACCTGAAGGGGAGCAGTACTTC,.,TRBV18,.,TRBJ2-7
CASSDWPSGSKNEQFF,TGTGCCAGCAGTGATTGGCCAAGCGGGAGTAAGAATGAGCAGTTCTTC,TRBD2,TRBV6-1,.,TRBJ2-1
CASSPGRVGSPLHF,TGTGCCAGCAGTCCGGGGCGGGTCGGGTCACCCCTCCACTTT,.,TRBV28,.,TRBJ1-6
CASSWGRDEQYF,TGTGCCAGCAGCTGGGGGAGGGACGAGCAGTACTTC,TRBD2,TRBV5-6,.,TRBJ2-7
CASSSAGGGNTEAFF,TGTGCCAGCTCTTCGGCAGGGGGTGGGAACACTGAAGCTTTCTTT,TRBD1,TRBV18,.,TRBJ1-1
CASSLEGGTEAFF,TGCGCCAGCAGCTTGGAGGGTGGAACTGAAGCTTTCTTT,.,TRBV5-1,.,TRBJ1-1
CASSSGQGYGYTF,TGTGCCAGCAGCAGCGGACAGGGCTATGGCTACACCTTC,TRBD1,TRBV5-8,few,TRBJ1-2
CASSFGLAGVSDTQYF,TGTGCCAGCAGCTTCGGACTAGCGGGAGTATCAGATACGCAGTATTTT,TRBD2,TRBV7-2,.,TRBJ2-3
CASSELAEAFF,TGTGCCAGCAGTGAATTGGCTGAAGCTTTCTTT,.,TRBV25-1,.,TRBJ1-1
CASSPGAPSTDTQYF,TGTGCCAGTAGCCCCGGAGCGCCTAGCACAGATACGCAGTATTTT,.,TRBV19,.,TRBJ2-3
CASSFEGSQPQHF,TGTGCCAGCAGTTTTGAGGGTAGTCAGCCCCAGCATTTT,.,TRBV27,few,TRBJ1-5
CASSDPTGREDSPLHF,TGTGCCAGCAGTGACCCGACAGGGAGGGAAGATTCACCCCTCCACTTT,TRBD1,TRBV5-6,.,TRBJ1-6
CASTAGGEQYF,TGTGCCAGCACCGCAGGGGGCGAGCAGTACTTC,TRBD1,TRBV6-5,.,TRBJ2-7
CSVGTGTGELFF,TGCAGCGTGGGAACAGGCACCGGGGAGCTGTTTTTT,.,TRBV29-1,.,TRBJ2-2
CASIWGTSTDTQYF,TGTGCCAGCATTTGGGGGACTAGCACAGATACGCAGTATTTT,.,TRBV7-8,.,TRBJ2-3
CASSSLTWTANTEAFF,TGTGCCAGCAGCTCCCTCACCTGGACGGCGAACACTGAAGCTTTCTTT,.,TRBV7-2,.,TRBJ1-1
CSADSYGYTF,TGCAGCGCTGACTCATATGGCTACACCTTC,.,TRBV29-1,.,TRBJ1-2
CASGSSGSPETQYF,TGTGCCAGCGGTAGTAGCGGGAGTCCAGAGACCCAGTACTTC,TRBD2,TRBV7-6,.,TRBJ2-5
CASSGSSSNEQFF,TGCGCCAGCAGCGGGAGTAGTAGCAATGAGCAGTTCTTC,.,TRBV5-1,.,TRBJ2-1
CASSLAPGGSYEQYF,TGTGCCAGTAGCCTCGCCCCAGGAGGCTCCTACGAGCAGTACTTC,.,TRBV19,.,TRBJ2-7
CASSLGLAAEQFF,TGTGCCAGCAGCTTAGGACTAGCGGCTGAGCAGTTCTTC,TRBD2,TRBV11-3,.,TRBJ2-1
CASSVTDSGNTIYF,TGTGCCAGCAGCGTCACAGACTCTGGAAACACCATATATTTT,.,TRBV9,.,TRBJ1-3
CASSGGSYEQYF,TGTGCCAGCAGCGGGGGCTCCTACGAGCAGTACTTC,.,TRBV5-6,.,TRBJ2-7
CAAARDSEAEAFF,TGTGCCGCTGCTCGGGACAGTGAGGCTGAAGCTTTCTTT,TRBD1,TRBV6-4,.,TRBJ1-1
CAISEEIPGQDIQKLFF,TGTGCCATCAGTGAGGAGATACCGGGACAGGATATCCAAAAACTGTTTTTT,TRBD1,TRBV10-3,.,TRBJ1-4
CAISESPTDTQYF,TGTGCCATCAGTGAGTCCCCGACAGATACGCAGTATTTT,.,TRBV10-3,.,TRBJ2-3
CASSEVGGSTEAFF,TGTGCCAGCAGTGAAGTGGGGGGGAGCACTGAAGCTTTCTTT,.,TRBV6-1,.,TRBJ1-1
CASSPDSPVAFF,TGTGCCAGCAGTCCCGACAGCCCTGTGGCTTTCTTT,.,TRBV28,.,TRBJ1-1
CASSLTSGAHNEQFF,TGTGCCAGCAGCTTGACTAGCGGGGCCCACAATGAGCAGTTCTTC,TRBD2,TRBV7-2,.,TRBJ2-1
CASVLGGLGAIVTQYF,TGTGCCAGCGTCCTAGGCGGACTAGGAGCAATAGTAACGCAGTATTTT,TRBD2,TRBV6-6,.,TRBJ2-3
CASRGLAGARDTQYF,TGTGCCAGTAGGGGACTAGCGGGAGCGAGGGATACGCAGTATTTT,TRBD2,TRBV19,once,TRBJ2-3